Each of the 7 T cell receptor beta chains below was sequenced from the same sample in a study of CD8+CD57+ T cells in acquired aplastic anemia. Investigators profiled TCR beta VDJ and CDR3 from genomic DNA template. TCRdb reprocessed the reads with MiXCR, giving one entry per CDR3 protein. Of more than 100,000 distinct CDR3 sequences listed, more than 40% are singletons. The sequencing sample was made of sorted CD4+, CD8+, or CD8+CD57+ T cells (not recorded which) from PBMCs. These TCRs come from a human donor in good health, serving as a control.

This clonotype appeared many times. The V call is TRBV20-1, the J call TRBJ1-5; D is perhaps TRBD1 (5 bases). The length of the CDR3 is 13 residues. Germline V CDR1 and CDR2: DFQATT, SNEGSKA (reference sequence). Trimming stripped 7 bases from V and 2 bases from J, with 12 bases between. CDR3: CSGTQGGNQPQHF. The DNA of the CDR3 is TGCAGTGGGACCCAGGGAGGCAATCAGCCCCAGCATTTT.

This sequence joins TRBV24-1 and TRBJ1-1; D is unresolved. This CDR3 is 15 amino acids long. The V end lost 0 bases, the J end lost 2 bases, and 9 bases lay between the germline ends. Germline assignment: CDR1 KGHDR and CDR2 SFDVKD. This CDR3 is CATSDLHRDNTEAFF. The DNA for the CDR3 is TGTGCCACCAGTGATTTGCACAGAGATAACACTGAAGCTTTCTTT.

The rearrangement uses TRBV2 and TRBJ1-1; no clear D gene. Germline lookup yields CDR1 SNHLY and CDR2 FYNNEI. The CDR3 consists of 15 residues. Trimming stripped 3 bases from V and 1 base from J, with 12 bases between. CDR3 protein: CASSDQEPTNTEAFF. Written as DNA, the CDR3 is TGTGCCAGCAGTGATCAAGAGCCGACGAACACTGAAGCTTTCTTT. Looking up the rest from reference TRBV2 and TRBJ1-1 gives the full variable domain: EPEVTQTPSHQVTQMGQEVILRCVPISNHLYFYWYRQILGQKVEFLVSFYNNEISEKSEIFDDQFSVERPDGSNFTLKIRSTKLEDSAMYFCASSDQEPTNTEAFFGQGTRLTVV.

The rearrangement joins TRBV5-4 to TRBJ2-3, with TRBD2 identical over 16 bases. There are 20 residues in the CDR3. V trimming: 1 base; J trimming: 4 bases; junction bases outside the gene matches: 12. Germline V lookup: CDR1 SGHNT, CDR2 YYREEE (reference sequence). In DNA form, the CDR3 reads TGTGCCAGCAGCTTGCTGGGACTAGCGGGGGGGCTCCACCAGCCAGATACGCAGTATTTT. Protein sequence: CASSLLGLAGGLHQPDTQYF.

This clonotype appeared once. The chain carries TRBV20-1 and TRBJ2-1; D possibly uses TRBD1 or TRBD2 (6 bases each). The CDR3 extends over 14 amino acids. V was shortened by 8 bases and J by 2 bases, with 16 bases between the two germline ends. Germline assignment: CDR1 DFQATT and CDR2 SNEGSKA (reference sequence). CDR3 sequence: CSYTRGGAYNEQFF. As DNA, the CDR3 is TGCAGTTATACCAGGGGCGGGGCCTACAATGAGCAGTTCTTC.

This chain links TRBV7-9 with TRBJ2-7; TRBD2 aligns across 13 bases. With 4 bases clipped from V and 2 bases from J, the junction kept 2 bases outside the gene matches. The CDR3 has 15 amino acids. Germline lookup yields CDR1 SEHNR and CDR2 FQNEAQ (reference sequence). CDR3 nucleotide sequence: TGTGCCAGCAGCTCTACTAGCGGGGGGGCCTACGAGCAGTACTTC. Translation: CASSSTSGGAYEQYF.

The chain combines TRBV25-1 with TRBJ1-6, with 9 bases lining up with TRBD1. The ends lost 7 bases at V and 4 bases at J; junction bases unmatched: 2. The CDR3 extends over 14 amino acids. In germline, CDR1 is MGHDK, CDR2 SYGVNS. This CDR3 is CASKGTGYNSPLHF. The CDR3 DNA reads as TGTGCCAGCAAAGGGACAGGGTATAATTCACCCCTCCACTTT.